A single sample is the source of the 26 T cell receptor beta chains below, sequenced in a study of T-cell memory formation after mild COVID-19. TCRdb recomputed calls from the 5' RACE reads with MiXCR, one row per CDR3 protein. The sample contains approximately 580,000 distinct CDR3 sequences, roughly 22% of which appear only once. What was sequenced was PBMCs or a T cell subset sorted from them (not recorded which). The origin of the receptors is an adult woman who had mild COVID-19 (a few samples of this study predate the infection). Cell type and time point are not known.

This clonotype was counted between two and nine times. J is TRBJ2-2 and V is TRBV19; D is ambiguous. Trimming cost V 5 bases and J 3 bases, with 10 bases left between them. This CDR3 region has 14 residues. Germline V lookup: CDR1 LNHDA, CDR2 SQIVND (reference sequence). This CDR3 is CASSGRWDTGELFF. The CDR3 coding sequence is TGTGCCAGTAGTGGTCGCTGGGACACCGGGGAGCTGTTTTTT.

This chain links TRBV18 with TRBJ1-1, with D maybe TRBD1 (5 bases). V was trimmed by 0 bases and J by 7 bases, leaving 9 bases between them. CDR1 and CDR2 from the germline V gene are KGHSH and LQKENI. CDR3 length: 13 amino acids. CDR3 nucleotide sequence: TGTGCCAGCTCACCACCGGTAGGGGTTGAAGCTTTCTTT. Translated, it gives CASSPPVGVEAFF.

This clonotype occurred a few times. The CDR3 spells CASSQPTSSGANVLTF. As DNA, the CDR3 is TGCGCCAGCAGCCAACCCACAAGCTCTGGGGCCAACGTCCTGACTTTC. This chain joins TRBV4-1 and TRBJ2-6; D call uncertain. V dropped 2 bases and J dropped 0 bases, with 8 bases sitting between them. The length of the CDR3 is 16 residues. Germline CDR1 reads MGHRA; CDR2 reads YSYEKL.

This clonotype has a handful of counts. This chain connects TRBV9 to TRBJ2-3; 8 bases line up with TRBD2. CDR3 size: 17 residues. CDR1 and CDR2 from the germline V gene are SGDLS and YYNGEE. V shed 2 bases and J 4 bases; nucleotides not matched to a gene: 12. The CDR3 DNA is TGTGCCAGCAGCGTGACGACGCCGGGACTAGAGGCAGATACGCAGTATTTT. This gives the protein CASSVTTPGLEADTQYF.

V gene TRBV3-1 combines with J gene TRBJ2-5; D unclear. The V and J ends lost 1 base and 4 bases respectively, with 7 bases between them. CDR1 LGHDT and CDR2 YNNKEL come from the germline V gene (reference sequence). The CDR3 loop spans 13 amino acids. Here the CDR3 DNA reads TGTGCCAGCAGCCAAGGGGGAACAGAGACCCAGTACTTC. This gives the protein CASSQGGTETQYF.

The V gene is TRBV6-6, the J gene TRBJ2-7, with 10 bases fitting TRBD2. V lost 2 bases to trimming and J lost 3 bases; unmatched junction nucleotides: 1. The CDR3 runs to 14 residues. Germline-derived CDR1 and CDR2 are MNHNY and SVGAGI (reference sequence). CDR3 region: CASSYTSGNYEQYF. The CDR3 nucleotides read TGTGCCAGCAGTTACACTAGCGGGAACTACGAGCAGTACTTC.

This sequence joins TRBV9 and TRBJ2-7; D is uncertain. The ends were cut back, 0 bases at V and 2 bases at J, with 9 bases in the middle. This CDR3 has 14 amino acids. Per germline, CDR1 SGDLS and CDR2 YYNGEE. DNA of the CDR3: TGTGCCAGCAGCGTAGTCCCGGACCCCTACGAGCAGTACTTC. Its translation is CASSVVPDPYEQYF. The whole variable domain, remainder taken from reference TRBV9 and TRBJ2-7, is DSGVTQTPKHLITATGQRVTLRCSPRSGDLSVYWYQQSLDQGLQFLIQYYNGEERAKGNILERFSAQQFPDLHSELNLSSLELGDSALYFCASSVVPDPYEQYFGPGTRLTVT.

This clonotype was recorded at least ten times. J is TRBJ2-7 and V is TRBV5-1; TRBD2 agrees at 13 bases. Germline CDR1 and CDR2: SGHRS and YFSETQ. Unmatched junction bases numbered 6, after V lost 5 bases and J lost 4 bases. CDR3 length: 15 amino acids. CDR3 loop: CASRHGTSGMYEQYF. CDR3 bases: TGCGCCAGCAGACACGGGACTAGCGGGATGTACGAGCAGTACTTC.

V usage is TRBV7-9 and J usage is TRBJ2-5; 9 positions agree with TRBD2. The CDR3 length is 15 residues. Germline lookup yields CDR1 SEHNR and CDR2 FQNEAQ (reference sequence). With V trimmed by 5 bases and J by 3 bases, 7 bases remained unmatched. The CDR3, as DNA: TGTGCCAGCAGCCTAGGGACTAGCCCAAAAGAGACCCAGTACTTC. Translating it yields CASSLGTSPKETQYF.

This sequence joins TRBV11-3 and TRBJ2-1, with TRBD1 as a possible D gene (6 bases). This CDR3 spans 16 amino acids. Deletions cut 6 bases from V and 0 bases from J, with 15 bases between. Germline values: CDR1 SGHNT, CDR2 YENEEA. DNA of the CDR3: TGTGCCAGCAGAAACCAACAGGGCCTCTCCTACAATGAGCAGTTCTTC. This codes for CASRNQQGLSYNEQFF.

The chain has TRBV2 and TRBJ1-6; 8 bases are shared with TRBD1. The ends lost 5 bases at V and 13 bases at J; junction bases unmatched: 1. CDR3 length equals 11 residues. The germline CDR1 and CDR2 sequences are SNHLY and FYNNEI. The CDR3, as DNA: TGTGCCAGCAGTCGGACAGGGCCCCTCCACTTT. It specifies CASSRTGPLHF.

This chain's CDR3 is CASSFIAYEQYF. CDR3 in DNA: TGTGCCAGCAGTTTTATTGCCTACGAGCAGTACTTC. The gene calls are TRBV12-3 or TRBV12-4 and TRBJ2-7; unclear D gene. V was clipped by 3 bases and J by 2 bases, with 5 bases between them. This CDR3 is 12 amino acids long.

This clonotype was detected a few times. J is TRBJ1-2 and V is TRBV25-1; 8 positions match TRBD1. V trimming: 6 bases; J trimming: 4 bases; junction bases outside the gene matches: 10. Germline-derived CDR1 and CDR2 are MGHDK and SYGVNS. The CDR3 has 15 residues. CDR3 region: CASSDPGQAAYGYTF. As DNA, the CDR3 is TGTGCCAGCAGCGACCCGGGACAGGCGGCCTATGGCTACACCTTC.

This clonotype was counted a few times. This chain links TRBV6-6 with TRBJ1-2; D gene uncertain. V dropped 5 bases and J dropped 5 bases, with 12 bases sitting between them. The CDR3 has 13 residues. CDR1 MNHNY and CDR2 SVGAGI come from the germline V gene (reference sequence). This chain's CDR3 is CASSLLDGYGYTF. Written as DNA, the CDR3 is TGTGCCAGCAGTCTCCTCGATGGTTATGGCTACACCTTC.

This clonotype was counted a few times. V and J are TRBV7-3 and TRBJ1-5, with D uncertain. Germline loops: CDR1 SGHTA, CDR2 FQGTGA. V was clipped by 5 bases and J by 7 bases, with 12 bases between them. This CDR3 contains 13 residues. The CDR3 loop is CASSTDLGQPQHF. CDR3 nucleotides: TGTGCCAGCAGCACGGACCTGGGGCAGCCCCAGCATTTT.

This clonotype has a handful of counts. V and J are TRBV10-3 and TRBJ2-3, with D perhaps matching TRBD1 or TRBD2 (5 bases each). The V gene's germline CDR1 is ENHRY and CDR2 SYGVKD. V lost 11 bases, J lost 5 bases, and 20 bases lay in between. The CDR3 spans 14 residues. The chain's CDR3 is CAFAVGEEEDTQYF. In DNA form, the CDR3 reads TGTGCCTTCGCTGTGGGGGAAGAAGAAGATACGCAGTATTTT.

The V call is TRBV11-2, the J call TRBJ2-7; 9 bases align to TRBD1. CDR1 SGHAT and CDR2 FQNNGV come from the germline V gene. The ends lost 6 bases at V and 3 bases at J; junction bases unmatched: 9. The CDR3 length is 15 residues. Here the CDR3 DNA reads TGTGCCAGCAGAATAACGGGACAGGGAGGCTACGAGCAGTACTTC. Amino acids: CASRITGQGGYEQYF.

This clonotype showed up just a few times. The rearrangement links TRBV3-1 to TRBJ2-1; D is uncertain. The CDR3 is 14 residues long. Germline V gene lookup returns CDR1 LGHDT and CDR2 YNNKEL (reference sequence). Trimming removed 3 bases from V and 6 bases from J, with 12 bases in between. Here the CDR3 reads CASSHGQMGNEQFF. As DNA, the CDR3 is TGTGCCAGCAGCCATGGCCAAATGGGCAATGAGCAGTTCTTC.

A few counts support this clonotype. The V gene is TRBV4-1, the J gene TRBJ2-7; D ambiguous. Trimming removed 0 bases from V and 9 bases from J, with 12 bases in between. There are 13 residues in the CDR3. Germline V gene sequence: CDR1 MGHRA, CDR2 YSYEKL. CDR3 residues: CASSQDLGLGQYF. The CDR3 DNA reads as TGCGCCAGCAGCCAAGATTTGGGGTTGGGGCAGTACTTC.

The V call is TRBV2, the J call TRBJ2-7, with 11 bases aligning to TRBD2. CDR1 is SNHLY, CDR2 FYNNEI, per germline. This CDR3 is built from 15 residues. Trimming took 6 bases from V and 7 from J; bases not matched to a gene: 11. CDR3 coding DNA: TGTGCCAGCAGCCTTGAACTAGCGGGAGTGGGGGAGCAGTACTTC. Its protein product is CASSLELAGVGEQYF.

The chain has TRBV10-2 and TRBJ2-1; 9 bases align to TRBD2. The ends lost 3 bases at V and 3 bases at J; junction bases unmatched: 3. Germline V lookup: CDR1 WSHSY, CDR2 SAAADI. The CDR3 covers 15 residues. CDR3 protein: CASSEGSGSYNEQFF. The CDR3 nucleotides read TGCGCCAGCAGTGAAGGTAGCGGGAGCTACAATGAGCAGTTCTTC.

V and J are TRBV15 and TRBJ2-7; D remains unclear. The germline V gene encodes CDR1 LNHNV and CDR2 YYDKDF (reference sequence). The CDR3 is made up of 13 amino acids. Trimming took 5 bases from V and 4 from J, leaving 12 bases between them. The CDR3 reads CATSPRHLYEQYF. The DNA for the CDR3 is TGTGCCACCAGCCCCCGCCACCTGTACGAGCAGTACTTC.

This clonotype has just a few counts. The CDR3 DNA follows: TGTGCCAGCACCTCGCCGGGACAGGGGAGGCACGAGCAGTACTTC. This sequence encodes CASTSPGQGRHEQYF. This chain connects TRBV3-1 to TRBJ2-7, with 10 positions matching TRBD1. Germline lookup yields CDR1 LGHDT and CDR2 YNNKEL (reference sequence). The CDR3 is 15 amino acids. J gave up 5 bases and V 7 bases, and 11 bases lay outside the gene matches.

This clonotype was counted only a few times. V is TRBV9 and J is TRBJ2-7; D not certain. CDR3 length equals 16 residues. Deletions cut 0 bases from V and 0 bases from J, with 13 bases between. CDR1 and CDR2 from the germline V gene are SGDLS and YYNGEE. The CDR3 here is CASSVAAETSSYEQYF. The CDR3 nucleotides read TGTGCCAGCAGCGTAGCGGCAGAAACCAGCTCCTACGAGCAGTACTTC.

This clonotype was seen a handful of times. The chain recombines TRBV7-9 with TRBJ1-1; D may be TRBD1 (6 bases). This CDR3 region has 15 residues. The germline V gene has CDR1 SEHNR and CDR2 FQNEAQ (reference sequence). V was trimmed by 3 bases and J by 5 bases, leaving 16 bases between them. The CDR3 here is CASSFTKGGLTEAFF. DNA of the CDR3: TGTGCCAGCAGCTTTACCAAGGGGGGTTTGACTGAAGCTTTCTTT.

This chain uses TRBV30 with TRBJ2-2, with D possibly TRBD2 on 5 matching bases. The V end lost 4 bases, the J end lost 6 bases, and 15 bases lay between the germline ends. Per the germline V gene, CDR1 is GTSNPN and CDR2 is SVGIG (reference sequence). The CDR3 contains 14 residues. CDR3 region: CAWIVGKVSGELFF. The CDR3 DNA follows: TGTGCCTGGATTGTCGGGAAGGTGTCCGGGGAGCTGTTTTTT. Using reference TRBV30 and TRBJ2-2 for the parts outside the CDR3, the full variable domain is SQTIHQWPATLVQPVGSPLSLECTVEGTSNPNLYWYRQAAGRGLQLLFYSVGIGQISSEVPQNLSASRPQDRQFILSSKKLLLSDSGFYLCAWIVGKVSGELFFGEGSRLTVL.